The source of this T cell receptor (beta chain) is a study of blood T cell repertoires in COVID-19 (dated by TCRdb to the early 2020s). About the investigation overall: Samples covering the acute and convalescent phases of COVID-19 were provided by collaborators in the United States, Italy and Spain. The prospective study material was composed of cDNA or gDNA derived from T cells, B-cell-depleted T cells, or PBMCs. Subjects who had been exposed to COVID-19, were actively infected with it, or had recovered from it provided the deeply sampled blood TCRbeta repertoires that made up the dataset. The repertoires were released in a freely available public database meant as a resource for research on the immune response to SARS-CoV-2. The samples were drawn from the first 160 participants of the ongoing ImmuneRACE study and from 1,254 subjects provided by 6 global collaborators. A de-identified subject ID, COVID-19 status, age in years and sex were almost always included in the sample metadata. Where available, HLA class I and class II types were taken from metadata supplied by the sample provider and were not determined by assay-based typing. Study-level results and caveats: The amount of clinical and demographic metadata varied by source and participant and was provided uncurated.

Collaborating institutions collected whole blood in K2EDTA tubes following their own protocols. Collaborator samples were shipped for TCRbeta analysis as frozen whole blood, isolated PBMCs, or DNA extracted from either sample type. This clone was counted only a few times. Its cognate antigen has yet to be identified. Per-nucleotide qualities are absent, and no much larger clonotype sits a single base away. Unmatched junction bases come to 3, with V trimmed by 4 bases and J by 6 bases. The germline V gene gives CDR1 as SGHVS and CDR2 as FNYEAQ. From the cysteine through the phenylalanine, the CDR3 covers 15 amino acids. This entry keeps only the CDR3 DNA: 45 bases, framed from base 1. TCRbeta CDR3 regions were amplified from genomic DNA by means of the immunoSEQ Assay, a bias-controlled multiplex PCR. The paper's processing steps were these. The number of nucleated cells in each sample was estimated by amplification of reference gene primers within the assay. To quantify the absolute abundance of each unique TCRbeta CDR3 rearrangement, sequence reads were collapsed and filtered. For each sample, productive Simpson clonality was calculated by taking the square root of Simpson's diversity index across productive rearrangements. Held by TCRdb, this immuneACCESS table contains in-frame sequences only and omits some clones. Under half of the omission traces to an unresolved V gene where checked; the cause of the rest is unknown. Clone size and V and J calls were adopted from that table, with D and trimming inferred from the DNA. In this sample the table shows around 380,000 clones, more than 65% of which occur a single time. 1.1% of the sample comes from the top ten.

The chain joins TRBV7-6 to TRBJ2-2, and 12 bases in between align with TRBD2. The sequenced sample consisted of peripheral blood. This sequence was found in a human donor with acute or convalescent COVID-19. The donor label of this sample is uncertain. The DNA is as follows: TGTGCCAGCAGCTCGCTAGCGGGAGGGGCCGGGGAGCTGTTTTTT. It encodes CASSSLAGGAGELFF.